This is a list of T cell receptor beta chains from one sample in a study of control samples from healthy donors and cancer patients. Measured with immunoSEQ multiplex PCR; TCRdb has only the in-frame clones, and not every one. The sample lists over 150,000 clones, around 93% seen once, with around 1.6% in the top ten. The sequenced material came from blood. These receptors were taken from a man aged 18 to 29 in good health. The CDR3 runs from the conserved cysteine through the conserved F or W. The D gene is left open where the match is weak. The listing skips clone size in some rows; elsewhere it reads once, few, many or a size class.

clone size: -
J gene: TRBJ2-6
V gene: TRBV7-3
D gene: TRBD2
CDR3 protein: CASSPRGASGRSGANVLTF
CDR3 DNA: TGTGCCAGCAGCCCCCGAGGGGCTAGCGGGCGATCTGGGGCCAACGTCCTGACTTTC

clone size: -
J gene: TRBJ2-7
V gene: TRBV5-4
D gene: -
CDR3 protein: CASSLGGQTYEQYF
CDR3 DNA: TGTGCCAGCAGCTTGGGGGGCCAGACCTACGAGCAGTACTTC

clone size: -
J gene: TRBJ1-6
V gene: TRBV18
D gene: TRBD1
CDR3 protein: CASSPLDRGSPLHF
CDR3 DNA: TGTGCCAGCTCACCTTTGGACAGGGGTTCACCCCTCCACTTT

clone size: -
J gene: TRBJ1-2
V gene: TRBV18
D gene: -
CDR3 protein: CASSPQAALDYGYTF
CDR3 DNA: TGTGCCAGCTCACCACAGGCAGCACTGGACTATGGCTACACCTTC

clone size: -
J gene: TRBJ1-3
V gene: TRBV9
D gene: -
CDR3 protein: CASSVGNSPDTIYF
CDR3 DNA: TGTGCCAGCAGCGTAGGAAACAGCCCGGACACCATATATTTT

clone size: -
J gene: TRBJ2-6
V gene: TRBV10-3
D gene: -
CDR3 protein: CAISVGPGANVLTF
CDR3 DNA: TGTGCCATCAGTGTTGGGCCCGGGGCCAACGTCCTGACTTTC

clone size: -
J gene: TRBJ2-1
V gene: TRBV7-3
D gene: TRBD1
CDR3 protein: CASSPRQGVTYNEQFF
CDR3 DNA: TGTGCCAGCAGCCCGCGACAGGGAGTCACCTACAATGAGCAGTTCTTC

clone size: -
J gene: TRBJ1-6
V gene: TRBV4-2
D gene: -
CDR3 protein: CASSQYQGGIPLHF
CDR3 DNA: TGTGCCAGCAGCCAATATCAGGGTGGTATACCCCTCCACTTT

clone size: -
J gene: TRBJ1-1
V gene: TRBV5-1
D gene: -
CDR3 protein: CASSLFEGLNTEAFF
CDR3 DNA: TGCGCCAGCAGCTTGTTTGAGGGGCTGAACACTGAAGCTTTCTTT

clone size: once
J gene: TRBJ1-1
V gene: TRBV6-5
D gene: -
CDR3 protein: CASSQTGRNTEAFF
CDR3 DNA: TGTGCCAGCAGTCAGACGGGCCGGAACACTGAAGCTTTCTTT

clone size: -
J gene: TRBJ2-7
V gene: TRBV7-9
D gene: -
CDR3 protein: CASSPSAGGQYF
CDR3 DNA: TGTGCCAGCAGCCCTTCGGCTGGGGGGCAGTACTTC

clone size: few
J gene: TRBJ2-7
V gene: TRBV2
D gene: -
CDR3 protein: CASSEYGEQYF
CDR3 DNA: TGTGCCAGCAGTGAGTACGGCGAGCAGTACTTC

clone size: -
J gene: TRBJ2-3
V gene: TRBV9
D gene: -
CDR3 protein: CASSVAFRNTDTQYF
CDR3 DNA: TGTGCCAGCAGCGTAGCTTTCAGGAACACAGATACGCAGTATTTT

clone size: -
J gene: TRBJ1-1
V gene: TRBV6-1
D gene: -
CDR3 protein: CASSERQAVTEAFF
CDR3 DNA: TGTGCCAGCAGTGAGAGACAGGCCGTCACTGAAGCTTTCTTT

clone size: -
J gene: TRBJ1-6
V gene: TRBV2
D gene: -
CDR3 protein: CASSDRDVAPLHF
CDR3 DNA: TGTGCCAGCAGTGACAGGGATGTGGCACCCCTCCACTTT

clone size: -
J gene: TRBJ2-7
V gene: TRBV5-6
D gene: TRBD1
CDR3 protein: CASSWDSFYEQYF
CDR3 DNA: TGTGCCAGCAGCTGGGACAGCTTCTACGAGCAGTACTTC

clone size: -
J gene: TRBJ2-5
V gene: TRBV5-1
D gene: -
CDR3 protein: CASSPGSRETQYF
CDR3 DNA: TGCGCCAGCAGCCCCGGTTCTAGGGAGACCCAGTACTTC

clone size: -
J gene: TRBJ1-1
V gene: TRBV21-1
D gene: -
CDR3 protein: CASSGWRGRYTEAFF
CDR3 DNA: TGTGCCAGCAGCGGATGGAGGGGGCGGTACACTGAAGCTTTCTTT

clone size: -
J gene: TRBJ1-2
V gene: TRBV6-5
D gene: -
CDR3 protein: CASRRGGDYGYTF
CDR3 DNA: TGTGCCAGCAGAAGGGGCGGAGATTATGGCTACACCTTC

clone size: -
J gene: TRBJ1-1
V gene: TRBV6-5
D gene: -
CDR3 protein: CASQRENTEAFF
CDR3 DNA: TGTGCCAGCCAGCGGGAGAACACTGAAGCTTTCTTT

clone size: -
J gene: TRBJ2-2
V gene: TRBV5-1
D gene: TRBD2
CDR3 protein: CASSLIAGSTGELFF
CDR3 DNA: TGCGCCAGCAGCTTGATAGCGGGGAGCACCGGGGAGCTGTTTTTT

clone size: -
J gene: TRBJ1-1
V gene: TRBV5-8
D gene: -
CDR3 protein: CASSLGSGRYTEAFF
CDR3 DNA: TGTGCCAGCAGCTTGGGATCGGGCAGGTACACTGAAGCTTTCTTT

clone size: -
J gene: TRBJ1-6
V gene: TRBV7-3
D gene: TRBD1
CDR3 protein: CASSVNRGNSPLHF
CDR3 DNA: TGTGCCAGCAGCGTTAACAGGGGAAATTCACCCCTCCACTTT

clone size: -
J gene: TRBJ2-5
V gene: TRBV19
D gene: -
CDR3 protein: CASSKGPQETQYF
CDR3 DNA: TGTGCCAGTAGTAAAGGGCCCCAAGAGACCCAGTACTTC

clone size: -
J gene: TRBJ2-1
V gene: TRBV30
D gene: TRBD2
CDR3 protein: CACAGGPGYNEQFF
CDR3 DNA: TGTGCCTGTGCGGGGGGGCCGGGGTACAATGAGCAGTTCTTC

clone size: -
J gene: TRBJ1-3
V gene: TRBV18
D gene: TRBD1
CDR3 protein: CASSGTDGNTIYF
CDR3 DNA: TGTGCCAGCTCAGGGACAGATGGAAACACCATATATTTT

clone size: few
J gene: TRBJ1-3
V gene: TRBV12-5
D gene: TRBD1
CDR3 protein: CASGEISDRDTSGNTIYF
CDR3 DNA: TGTGCTAGTGGTGAAATTTCTGACAGGGATACCTCTGGAAACACCATATATTTT

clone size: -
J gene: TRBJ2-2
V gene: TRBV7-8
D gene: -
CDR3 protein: CASSLEVAGELFF
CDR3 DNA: TGTGCCAGCAGCTTGGAAGTAGCCGGGGAGCTGTTTTTT

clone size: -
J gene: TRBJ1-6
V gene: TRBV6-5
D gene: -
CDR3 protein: CASSGVASSPLHF
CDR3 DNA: TGTGCCAGCAGCGGGGTGGCAAGTTCACCCCTCCACTTT

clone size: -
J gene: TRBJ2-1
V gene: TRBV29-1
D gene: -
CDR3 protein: CSVGSDSYNEQFF
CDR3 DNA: TGCAGCGTGGGGTCGGACTCCTACAATGAGCAGTTCTTC